The rows below give T cell receptor beta chains drawn from one sample of a study of blood T cell repertoires in COVID-19. Generated by immunoSEQ multiplex PCR, the TCRdb table keeps only in-frame clones and is missing some. Of 280,000 or so clones in the sample, approximately 86% were seen once. Input material: peripheral blood. The receptors stem from a man younger than 35 with active or convalescent COVID-19. Both conserved end residues are part of each CDR3. The order of the fields is J gene, CDR3 length, V gene, CDR3 protein.

J: TRBJ1-1; length: 13; V: TRBV29-1; CDR3: CSVGNRMNTEAFF
J: TRBJ2-5; length: 16; V: TRBV14; CDR3: CASSSSVRGVQETQYF
J: TRBJ1-2; length: 15; V: TRBV3-1/TRBV3-2; CDR3: CASSHAGSANYGYTF
J: TRBJ1-2; length: 15; V: TRBV3-1/TRBV3-2; CDR3: CASSQDLGGDYGYTF
J: TRBJ2-3; length: 15; V: TRBV19; CDR3: CASSTLGGATDTQYF
J: TRBJ1-2; length: 16; V: TRBV6-6; CDR3: CASSSGTGGLGYGYTF
J: TRBJ2-1; length: 12; V: TRBV29-1; CDR3: CSAGDTYNEQFF
J: TRBJ2-7; length: 14; V: TRBV19; CDR3: CASSELAGGYEQYF
J: TRBJ1-2; length: 13; V: TRBV25-1; CDR3: CASSVSTLEGYTF
J: TRBJ1-2; length: 15; V: TRBV7-9; CDR3: CASSPEGPGSYGYTF
J: TRBJ2-3; length: 16; V: TRBV5-1; CDR3: CASSQGSGGFTDTQYF
J: TRBJ2-5; length: 12; V: TRBV2; CDR3: CASMGSKETQYF
J: TRBJ2-5; length: 15; V: TRBV19; CDR3: CASSMRRGSAGTQYF
J: TRBJ1-1; length: 17; V: TRBV27; CDR3: CASSPGTGRASRTEAFF
J: TRBJ1-1; length: 15; V: TRBV14; CDR3: CASKGQGIRGTEAFF
J: TRBJ2-5; length: 15; V: TRBV9; CDR3: CASSPAGGAAETQYF
J: TRBJ1-6; length: 15; V: TRBV7-9; CDR3: CASSTSGTVNSPLHF
J: TRBJ2-2; length: 16; V: TRBV7-9; CDR3: CASSSIAGANTGELFF
J: TRBJ1-5; length: 13; V: TRBV6-5; CDR3: CASRRDINQPQHF
J: TRBJ1-5; length: 16; V: TRBV6-2/TRBV6-3; CDR3: CASTPDRGYSNQPQHF
J: TRBJ1-4; length: 15; V: TRBV5-1; CDR3: CASSLEGQGGEKLFF
J: TRBJ1-1; length: 14; V: TRBV29-1; CDR3: CSVQITAGAGEAFF
J: TRBJ1-6; length: 14; V: TRBV5-5; CDR3: CASSFGQGISPLHF
J: TRBJ1-5; length: 16; V: TRBV13; CDR3: CASSLSFRQGVQPQHF
J: TRBJ2-1; length: 16; V: TRBV11-2; CDR3: CASSDAGGPKGNEQFF
J: TRBJ2-3; length: 16; V: TRBV2; CDR3: CASSVAAGGGTDTQYF
J: TRBJ2-5; length: 13; V: TRBV13; CDR3: CASSRGQEETQYF
J: TRBJ1-2; length: 16; V: TRBV19; CDR3: CASSILEGMANYGYTF
J: TRBJ2-1; length: 16; V: TRBV9; CDR3: CASSAPTGVSYNEQFF
J: TRBJ1-2; length: 18; V: TRBV10-3; CDR3: CAISEFVGTGGSQYGYTF
J: TRBJ2-1; length: 14; V: TRBV6-5; CDR3: CASSYAGGWNEQFF
J: TRBJ2-5; length: 16; V: TRBV9; CDR3: CASSATPQGLPETQYF
J: TRBJ2-5; length: 15; V: TRBV3-1/TRBV3-2; CDR3: CASSQVSHSQETQYF
J: TRBJ1-3; length: 16; V: TRBV10-3; CDR3: CAINGQGYSSGNTIYF
J: TRBJ1-1; length: 13; V: TRBV2; CDR3: CASSVDSNTEAFF
J: TRBJ2-3; length: 13; V: TRBV29-1; CDR3: CSVERGATDTQYF
J: TRBJ2-7; length: 15; V: TRBV3-1/TRBV3-2; CDR3: CASSSPRQEPYEQYF
J: TRBJ1-1; length: 13; V: TRBV7-8; CDR3: CASSFPGNTEAFF
J: TRBJ2-7; length: 14; V: TRBV5-6; CDR3: CASSLGQGIYEQYF
J: TRBJ1-2; length: 15; V: TRBV7-9; CDR3: CASSLEGAGHYGYTF
J: TRBJ2-2; length: 18; V: TRBV5-8; CDR3: CASSLAGVGGDHTGELFF
J: TRBJ1-5; length: 15; V: TRBV27; CDR3: CASSPTGFGNQPQHF
J: TRBJ1-6; length: 13; V: TRBV19; CDR3: CASSLGTDSPLHF
J: TRBJ1-1; length: 13; V: TRBV7-9; CDR3: CASSPRTATEAFF
J: TRBJ2-1; length: 13; V: TRBV19; CDR3: CASSPASGGEQFF
J: TRBJ2-7; length: 12; V: TRBV12-3/TRBV12-4; CDR3: CASSLGGSEQYF
J: TRBJ1-2; length: 14; V: TRBV27; CDR3: CASSLSPGQNGYTF
J: TRBJ2-1; length: 15; V: TRBV9; CDR3: CASSVVGSGYNEQFF
J: TRBJ1-2; length: 13; V: TRBV13; CDR3: CASSLEGTGGYTF
J: TRBJ1-6; length: 13; V: TRBV6-4; CDR3: CASSEGGGSPLHF
J: TRBJ2-3; length: 18; V: TRBV29-1; CDR3: CSVEGVLAGGARADTQYF
J: TRBJ1-5; length: 16; V: TRBV10-3; CDR3: CAISPGTGGEHQPQHF
J: TRBJ2-1; length: 15; V: TRBV5-5; CDR3: CASSQGTDSYNEQFF
J: TRBJ2-3; length: 14; V: TRBV10-1; CDR3: CASSETGGTDTQYF
J: TRBJ1-6; length: 16; V: TRBV19; CDR3: CASRQVPSSYNSPLHF
J: TRBJ1-5; length: 15; V: TRBV10-2; CDR3: CASSDWGPGNQPQHF